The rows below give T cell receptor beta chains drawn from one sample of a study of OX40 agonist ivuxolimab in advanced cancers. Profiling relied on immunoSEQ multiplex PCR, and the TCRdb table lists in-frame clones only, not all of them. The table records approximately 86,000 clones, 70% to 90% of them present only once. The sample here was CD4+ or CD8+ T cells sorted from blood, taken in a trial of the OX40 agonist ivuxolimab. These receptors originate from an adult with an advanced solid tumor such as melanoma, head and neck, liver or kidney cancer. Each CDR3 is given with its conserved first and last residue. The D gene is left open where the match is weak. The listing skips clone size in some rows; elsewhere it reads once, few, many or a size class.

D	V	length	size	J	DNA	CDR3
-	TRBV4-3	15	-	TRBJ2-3	TGCGCCAGCAGCCTTCGACGCAGGTTTCAGGATACGCAGTATTTT	CASSLRRRFQDTQYF
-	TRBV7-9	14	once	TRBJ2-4	TGTGCCAGCAGCTTAGGCGAAATCAAAAACATTCAGTACTTC	CASSLGEIKNIQYF
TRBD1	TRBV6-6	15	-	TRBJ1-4	TGTGCCAGCAGCAAAGGACAGGGAAGAAAAGAAAAACTGTTTTTT	CASSKGQGRKEKLFF
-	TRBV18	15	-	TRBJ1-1	TGTGCCAGCTCACCCAAAGGAGGGTGGAACACTGAAGCTTTCTTT	CASSPKGGWNTEAFF
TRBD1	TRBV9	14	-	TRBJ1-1	TGTGCCAGCAGCCCGGTGACAGGGAGGGCGAAAGCTTTCTTT	CASSPVTGRAKAFF
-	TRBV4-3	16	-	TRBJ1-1	TGCGCCAGCAGCCGGAACGAGAGGACCCCCTGGACCGAAGCTTTCTTT	CASSRNERTPWTEAFF
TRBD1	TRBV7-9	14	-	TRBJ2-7	TGTGCCAGCAGCAAGACAGGGGCTTCCTACGAGCAGTACTTC	CASSKTGASYEQYF
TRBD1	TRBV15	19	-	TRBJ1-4	TGTGCCACCAGCAGAGATGTCCAGGGGGCTAGGTGGGCTAATGAAAAACTGTTTTTT	CATSRDVQGARWANEKLFF
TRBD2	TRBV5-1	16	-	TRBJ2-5	TGCGCCAGCAGTTCGATGCCGGGACTAGCGGGAGAGACCCAGTACTTC	CASSSMPGLAGETQYF
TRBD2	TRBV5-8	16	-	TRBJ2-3	TGTGCCAGCAGCTTGGGAGGGACTAGCGGGACAGATACGCAGTATTTT	CASSLGGTSGTDTQYF
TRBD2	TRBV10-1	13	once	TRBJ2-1	TGCGCCAGTCAAGCGGGGGGGCGGAATGAGCAGTTCTTC	CASQAGGRNEQFF
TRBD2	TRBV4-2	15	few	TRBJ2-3	TGTGCCAGCAGCCCCAAACTAGCGGACACAGATACGCAGTATTTT	CASSPKLADTDTQYF
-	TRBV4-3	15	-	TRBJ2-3	TGCGCCAGCAGCCAGATTAGTGGTAGCACAGATACGCAGTATTTT	CASSQISGSTDTQYF
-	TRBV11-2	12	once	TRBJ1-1	TGTGCCAGCGCGTTATCTTGGGGCCGAGCTTTCTTT	CASALSWGRAFF
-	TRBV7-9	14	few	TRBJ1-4	TGTGCCAGCAGCTTATCCTCGCAGCTTGAAAAACTGTTTTTT	CASSLSSQLEKLFF
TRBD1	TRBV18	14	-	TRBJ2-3	TGTGCCAGCTCACCGGGACAGGGAGCAGATACGCAGTATTTT	CASSPGQGADTQYF
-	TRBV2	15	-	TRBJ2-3	TGTGCCAGCAGTGTTATCGGACTTGGTACAGATACGCAGTATTTT	CASSVIGLGTDTQYF
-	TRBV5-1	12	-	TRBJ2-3	TGCGCCAGCAGCTCCCTCACAGATACGCAGTATTTT	CASSSLTDTQYF
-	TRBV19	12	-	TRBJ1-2	TGTGCCAGTAGCCACAGGGATCGTGGCTACACCTTC	CASSHRDRGYTF
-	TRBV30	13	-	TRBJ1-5	TGTGCCTGGAGCGAAGGGCCCAATCAGCCCCAGCATTTT	CAWSEGPNQPQHF
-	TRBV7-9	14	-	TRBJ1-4	TGTGCCAGCAGCCCTGGGGCGGGGAATGAAAAACTGTTTTTT	CASSPGAGNEKLFF
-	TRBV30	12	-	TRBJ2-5	TGTGCCTGGAGTGGGGGACAAGAGACCCAGTACTTC	CAWSGGQETQYF
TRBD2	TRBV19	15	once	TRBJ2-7	TGTGCCAGTAGGGAACGGGGCGGGAGTTCGTACGAGCAGTACTTC	CASRERGGSSYEQYF
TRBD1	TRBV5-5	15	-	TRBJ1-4	TGTGCCAGCAGCTTTCAGGGGGCCTTTAATGAAAAACTGTTTTTT	CASSFQGAFNEKLFF
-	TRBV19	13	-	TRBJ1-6	TGTGCCAGTAGCACAGGGCGGAATTCACCCCTCCACTTT	CASSTGRNSPLHF
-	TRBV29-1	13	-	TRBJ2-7	TGCAGCGTTGAGGACGGAGCGTCCTACGAGCAGTACTTC	CSVEDGASYEQYF
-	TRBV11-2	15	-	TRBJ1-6	TGTGCCAGCAGCTTCATTGATGGGGAACGTTCACCCCTCCACTTT	CASSFIDGERSPLHF
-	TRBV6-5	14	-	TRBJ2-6	TGTGCCAGCAGTCCAGGACCCGGGACGTCCGTCCTGACTTTC	CASSPGPGTSVLTF
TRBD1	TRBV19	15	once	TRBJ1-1	TGTGCCAGTAGTATCGACAGGGGCTTGCGAACTGAAGCTTTCTTT	CASSIDRGLRTEAFF
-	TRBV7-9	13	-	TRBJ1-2	TGTGCCAGCAGCCCTCATGGGAAGGGTGGCTACACCTTC	CASSPHGKGGYTF
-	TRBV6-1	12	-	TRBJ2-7	TGTGCCAGCAGACATGGGGGCAACGAGCAGTACTTC	CASRHGGNEQYF
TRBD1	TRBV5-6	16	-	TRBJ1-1	TGTGCCAGCAGCTTGGCCAAAGGGACAGTGAACACTGAAGCTTTCTTT	CASSLAKGTVNTEAFF
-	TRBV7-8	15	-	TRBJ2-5	TGTGCCAGCAAAACTGGCGGGGGCCGTCAAGAGACCCAGTACTTC	CASKTGGGRQETQYF
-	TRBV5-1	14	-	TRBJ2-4	TGCGCCAGCAGCTACGACGGAGCCAAAAACATTCAGTACTTC	CASSYDGAKNIQYF
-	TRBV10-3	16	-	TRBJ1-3	TGTGCCATCAGTGGCCGGGAGGGCCACTCTGGAAACACCATATATTTT	CAISGREGHSGNTIYF
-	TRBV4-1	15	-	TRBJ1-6	TGCGCCAGCAGCCCCAGGTCCGGGGATACTTCACCCCTCCACTTT	CASSPRSGDTSPLHF
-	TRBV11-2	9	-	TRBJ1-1	TGTGCCACCAACACTGAAGCTTTCTTT	CATNTEAFF
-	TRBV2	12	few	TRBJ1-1	TGTGCCAGCGGTACAGGCATCACTGAAGCTTTCTTT	CASGTGITEAFF
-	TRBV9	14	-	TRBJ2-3	TGTGCCAGCAGCGTGGTAACTAGTTCAGATACGCAGTATTTT	CASSVVTSSDTQYF
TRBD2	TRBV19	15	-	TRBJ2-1	TGTGCCAGTAGTCCGGGACTAGCGGGAGACAATGAGCAGTTCTTC	CASSPGLAGDNEQFF
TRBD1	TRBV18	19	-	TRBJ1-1	TGTGCCAGCTCTTACGGGACAGGGGGTCTCTCTCTTATGAACACTGAAGCTTTCTTT	CASSYGTGGLSLMNTEAFF
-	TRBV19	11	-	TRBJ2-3	TGTGCCAGCTCCAGCGCCCCCGAGCAGTATTTT	CASSSAPEQYF
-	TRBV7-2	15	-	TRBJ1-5	TGTGCCAGCAGCCCTTGGGGCAGGGTTGATCAGCCCCAGCATTTT	CASSPWGRVDQPQHF
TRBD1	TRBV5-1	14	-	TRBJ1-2	TGCGCCAGCAGCTTGGACGGGACAGGGACTGGCTACACCTTC	CASSLDGTGTGYTF
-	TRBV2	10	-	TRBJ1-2	TGTGCCAGCAGTGATCCGGGCTACACCTTC	CASSDPGYTF
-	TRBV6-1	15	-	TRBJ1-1	TGTGCCACCAACCCCAGGCGGGGGGGGAACACTGAAGCTTTCTTT	CATNPRRGGNTEAFF
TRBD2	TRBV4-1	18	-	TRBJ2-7	TGCGCCAGCAGCCCCGGACTAGCGGGGGGGCCGTTCAGCTACGAGCAGTACTTC	CASSPGLAGGPFSYEQYF
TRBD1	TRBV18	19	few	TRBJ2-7	TGTGCCAGCTCAGAAGCGGGACAGGGGGCGAGTATTTCGCCCTACGAGCAGTACTTC	CASSEAGQGASISPYEQYF
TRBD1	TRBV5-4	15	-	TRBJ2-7	TGTGCCAGCAGCTTGTTCGGACAGGGGGCGGAAGAGCAGTACTTC	CASSLFGQGAEEQYF
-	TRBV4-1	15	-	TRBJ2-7	TGCGCCAGCAGCCAAGGTAATAGCGGATACTACGAGCAGTACTTC	CASSQGNSGYYEQYF
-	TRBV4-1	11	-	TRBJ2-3	TGCGCCAGCAGCCAAGAATACACGCAGTATTTT	CASSQEYTQYF
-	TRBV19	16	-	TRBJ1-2	TGTGCCAGTAGTATTCCAACAGGGACCAATAGCTATGGCTACACCTTC	CASSIPTGTNSYGYTF
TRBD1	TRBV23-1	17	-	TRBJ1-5	TGCGCCAGCAAACGCCGGGACAGGGATGGGAGCAATCAGCCCCAGCATTTT	CASKRRDRDGSNQPQHF
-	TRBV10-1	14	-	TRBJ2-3	TGCGCCAGCGCCGGGGGACCTAGCACAGATACGCAGTATTTT	CASAGGPSTDTQYF